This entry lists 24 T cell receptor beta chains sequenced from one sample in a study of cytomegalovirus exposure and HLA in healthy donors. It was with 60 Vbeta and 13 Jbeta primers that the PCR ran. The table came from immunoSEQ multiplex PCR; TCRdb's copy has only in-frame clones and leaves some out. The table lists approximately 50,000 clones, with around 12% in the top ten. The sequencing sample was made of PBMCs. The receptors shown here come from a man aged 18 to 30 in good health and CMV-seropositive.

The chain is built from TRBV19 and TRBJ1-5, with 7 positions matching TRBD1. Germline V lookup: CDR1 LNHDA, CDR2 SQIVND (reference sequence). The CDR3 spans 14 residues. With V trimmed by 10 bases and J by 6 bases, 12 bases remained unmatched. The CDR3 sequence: CATRTGEDAQPQHF. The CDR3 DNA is TGTGCCACAAGAACAGGGGAGGACGCTCAGCCCCAGCATTTT.

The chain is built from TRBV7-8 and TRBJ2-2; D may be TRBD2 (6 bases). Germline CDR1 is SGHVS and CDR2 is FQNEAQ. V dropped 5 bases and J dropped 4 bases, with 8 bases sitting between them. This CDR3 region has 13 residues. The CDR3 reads CASSPGVTGELFF. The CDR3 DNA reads TGTGCCAGCAGCCCGGGAGTCACCGGGGAGCTGTTTTTT. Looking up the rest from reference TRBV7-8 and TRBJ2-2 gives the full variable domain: GAGVSQSPRYKVAKRGQDVALRCDPISGHVSLFWYQQALGQGPEFLTYFQNEAQLDKSGLPSDRFFAERPEGSVSTLKIQRTQQEDSAVYLCASSPGVTGELFFGEGSRLTVL.

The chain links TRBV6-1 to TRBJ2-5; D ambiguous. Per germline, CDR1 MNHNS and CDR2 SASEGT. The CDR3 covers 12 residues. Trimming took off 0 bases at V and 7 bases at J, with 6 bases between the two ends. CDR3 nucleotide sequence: TGTGCCAGCAGTGAAGCCCTAGGGACCCAGTACTTC. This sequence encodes CASSEALGTQYF.

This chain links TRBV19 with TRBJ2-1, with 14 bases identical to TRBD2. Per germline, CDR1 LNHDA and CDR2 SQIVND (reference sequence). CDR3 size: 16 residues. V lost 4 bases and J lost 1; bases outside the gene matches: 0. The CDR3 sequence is CASSRLAGGSYNEQFF. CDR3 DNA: TGTGCCAGTAGTAGACTAGCGGGAGGGTCCTACAATGAGCAGTTCTTC.

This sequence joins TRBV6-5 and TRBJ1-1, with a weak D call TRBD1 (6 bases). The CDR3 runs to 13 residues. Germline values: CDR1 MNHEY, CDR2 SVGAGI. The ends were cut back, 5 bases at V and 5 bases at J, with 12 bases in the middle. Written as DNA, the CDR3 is TGTGCCAGCAGTCAGGTAGGGGGTACTGAAGCTTTCTTT. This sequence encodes CASSQVGGTEAFF.

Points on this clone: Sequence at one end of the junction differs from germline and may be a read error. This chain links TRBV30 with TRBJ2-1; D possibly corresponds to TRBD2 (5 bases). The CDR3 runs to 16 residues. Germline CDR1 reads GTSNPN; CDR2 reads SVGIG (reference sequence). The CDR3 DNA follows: TGTGCCTGGAGTACCCGTGGACTTTCATCCTACGATGAGCAGTTCTTC. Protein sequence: CAWSTRGLSSYDEQFF.

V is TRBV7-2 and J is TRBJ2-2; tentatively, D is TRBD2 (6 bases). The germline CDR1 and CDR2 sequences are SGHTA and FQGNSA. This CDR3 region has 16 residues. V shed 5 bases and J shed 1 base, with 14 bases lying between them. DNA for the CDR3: TGTGCCAGCAGCCCCAACTTGGGACTGAACACCGGGGAGCTGTTTTTT. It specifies CASSPNLGLNTGELFF.

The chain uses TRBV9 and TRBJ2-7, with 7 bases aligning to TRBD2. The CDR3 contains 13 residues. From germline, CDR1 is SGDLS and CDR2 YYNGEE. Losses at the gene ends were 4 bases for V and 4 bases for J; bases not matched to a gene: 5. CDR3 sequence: CASSPGTTYEQYF. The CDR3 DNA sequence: TGTGCCAGCAGCCCCGGGACTACTTACGAGCAGTACTTC.

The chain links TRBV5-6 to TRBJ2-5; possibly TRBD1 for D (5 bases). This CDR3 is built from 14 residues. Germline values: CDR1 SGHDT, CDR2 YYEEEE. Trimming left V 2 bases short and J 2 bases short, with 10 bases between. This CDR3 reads CASSFRDGQETQYF. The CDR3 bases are TGTGCCAGCAGCTTCAGGGATGGGCAAGAGACCCAGTACTTC.

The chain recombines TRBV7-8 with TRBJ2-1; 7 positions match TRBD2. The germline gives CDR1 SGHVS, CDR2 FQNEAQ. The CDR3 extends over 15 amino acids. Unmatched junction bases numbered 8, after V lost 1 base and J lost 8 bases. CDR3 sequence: CASSLDAAGKDEQFF. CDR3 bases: TGTGCCAGCAGCTTAGATGCAGCGGGAAAGGATGAGCAGTTCTTC.

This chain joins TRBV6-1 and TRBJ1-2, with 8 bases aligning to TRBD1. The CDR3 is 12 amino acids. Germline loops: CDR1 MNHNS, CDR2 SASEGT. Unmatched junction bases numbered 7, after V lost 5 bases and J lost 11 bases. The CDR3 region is CASSYGTGDYTF. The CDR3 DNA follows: TGTGCCAGCAGTTATGGGACAGGAGATTACACCTTC.

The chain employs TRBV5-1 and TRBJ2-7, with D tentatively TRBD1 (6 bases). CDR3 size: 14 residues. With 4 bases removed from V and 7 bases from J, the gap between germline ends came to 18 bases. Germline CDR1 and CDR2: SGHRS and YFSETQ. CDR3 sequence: CASSGRTDLSEQYF. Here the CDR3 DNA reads TGCGCCAGCAGCGGCCGGACAGACCTGTCTGAGCAGTACTTC.

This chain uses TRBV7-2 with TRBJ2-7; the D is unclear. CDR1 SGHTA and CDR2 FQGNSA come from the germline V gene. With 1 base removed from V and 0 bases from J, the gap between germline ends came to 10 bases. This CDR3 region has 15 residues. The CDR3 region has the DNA TGTGCCAGCAGCTTAGACGCCTTCAGCTCCTACGAGCAGTACTTC. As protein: CASSLDAFSSYEQYF.

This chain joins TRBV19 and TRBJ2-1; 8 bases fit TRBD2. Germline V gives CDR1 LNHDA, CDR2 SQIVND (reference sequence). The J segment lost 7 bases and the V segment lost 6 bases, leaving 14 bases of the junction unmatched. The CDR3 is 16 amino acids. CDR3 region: CASSSTGTRGWNEQFF. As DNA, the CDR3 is TGTGCCAGTAGCTCAACCGGGACTAGGGGTTGGAATGAGCAGTTCTTC.

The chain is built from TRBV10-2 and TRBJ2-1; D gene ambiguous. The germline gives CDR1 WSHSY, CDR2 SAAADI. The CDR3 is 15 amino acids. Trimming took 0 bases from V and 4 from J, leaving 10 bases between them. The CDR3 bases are TGCGCCAGCAGTGAGTCGTTGACTCTTTACAATGAGCAGTTCTTC. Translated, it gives CASSESLTLYNEQFF.

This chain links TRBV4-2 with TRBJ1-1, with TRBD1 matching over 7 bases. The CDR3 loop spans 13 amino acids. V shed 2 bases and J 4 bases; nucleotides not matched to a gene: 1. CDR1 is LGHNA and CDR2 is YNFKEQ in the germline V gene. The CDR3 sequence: CASSQRTGTEAFF. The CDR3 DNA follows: TGTGCCAGCAGCCAACGGACAGGCACTGAAGCTTTCTTT.

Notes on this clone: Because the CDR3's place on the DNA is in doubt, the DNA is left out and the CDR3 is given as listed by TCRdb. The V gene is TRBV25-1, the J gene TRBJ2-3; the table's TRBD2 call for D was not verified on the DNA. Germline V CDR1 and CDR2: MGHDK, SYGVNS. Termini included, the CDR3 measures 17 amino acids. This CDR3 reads CASSSSRTSGYTDTQYF.

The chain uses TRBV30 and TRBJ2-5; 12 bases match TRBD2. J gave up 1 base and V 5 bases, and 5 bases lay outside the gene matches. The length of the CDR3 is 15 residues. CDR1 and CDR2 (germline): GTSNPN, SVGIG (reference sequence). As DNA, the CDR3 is TGTGCCTGGGATCGACTAGCGGGAGCCCAAGAGACCCAGTACTTC. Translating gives CAWDRLAGAQETQYF. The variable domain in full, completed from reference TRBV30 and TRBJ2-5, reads SQTIHQWPATLVQPVGSPLSLECTVEGTSNPNLYWYRQAAGRGLQLLFYSVGIGQISSEVPQNLSASRPQDRQFILSSKKLLLSDSGFYLCAWDRLAGAQETQYFGPGTRLLVL.

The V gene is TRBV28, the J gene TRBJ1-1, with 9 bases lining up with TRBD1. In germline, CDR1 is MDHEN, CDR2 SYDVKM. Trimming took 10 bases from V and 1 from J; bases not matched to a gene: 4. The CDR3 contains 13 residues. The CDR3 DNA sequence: TGTGCCACTCCGGGACAGGGGAACACTGAAGCTTTCTTT. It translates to CATPGQGNTEAFF.

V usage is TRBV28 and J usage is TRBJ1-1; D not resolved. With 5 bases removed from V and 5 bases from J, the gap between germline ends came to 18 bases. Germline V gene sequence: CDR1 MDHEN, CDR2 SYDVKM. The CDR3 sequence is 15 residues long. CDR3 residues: CASSPLREANTEAFF. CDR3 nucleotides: TGTGCCAGCAGTCCCCTCCGTGAGGCCAATACTGAAGCTTTCTTT. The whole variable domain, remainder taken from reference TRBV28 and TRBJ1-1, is DVKVTQSSRYLVKRTGEKVFLECVQDMDHENMFWYRQDPGLGLRLIYFSYDVKMKEKGDIPEGYSVSREKKERFSLILESASTNQTSMYLCASSPLREANTEAFFGQGTRLTVV.

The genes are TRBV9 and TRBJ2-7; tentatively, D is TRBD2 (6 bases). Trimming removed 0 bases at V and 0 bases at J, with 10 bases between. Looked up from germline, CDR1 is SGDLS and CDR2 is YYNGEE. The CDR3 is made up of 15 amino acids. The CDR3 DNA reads TGTGCCAGCAGCGTAGGGGGGGATAGCTCCTACGAGCAGTACTTC. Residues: CASSVGGDSSYEQYF.

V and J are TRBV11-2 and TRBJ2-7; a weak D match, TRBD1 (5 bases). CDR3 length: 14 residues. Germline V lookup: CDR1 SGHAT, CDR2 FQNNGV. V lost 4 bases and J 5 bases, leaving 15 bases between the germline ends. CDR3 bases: TGTGCCAGCAGCTCGGTGGGGCCCACCAACGAGCAGTACTTC. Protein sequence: CASSSVGPTNEQYF.

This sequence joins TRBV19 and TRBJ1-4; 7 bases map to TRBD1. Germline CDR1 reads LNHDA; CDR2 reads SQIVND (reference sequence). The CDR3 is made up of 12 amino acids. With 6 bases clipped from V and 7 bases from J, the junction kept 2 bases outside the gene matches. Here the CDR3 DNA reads TGTGCCAGTAGACAGGGGTTTGAAAAACTGTTTTTT. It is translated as CASRQGFEKLFF.

CDR3 nucleotides: TGTGCCAGCAGTGAAGGGGACAGGCCACGCTATGGCTACACCTTC. This codes for CASSEGDRPRYGYTF. The rearrangement uses TRBV6-1 and TRBJ1-2, with TRBD1 matching over 8 bases. The germline V gene has CDR1 MNHNS and CDR2 SASEGT. This CDR3 has 15 amino acids. V gave up 1 base and J gave up 4 bases; unmatched junction bases: 5.